The sequence of this T cell receptor beta chain was determined in a study of glioma-infiltrating T cells after dendritic cell vaccination. The immunoSEQ assay amplified TCRB CDR3 from up to about 2 ug DNA. Assay used: immunoSEQ multiplex PCR; TCRdb lists only in-frame clones, some missing. Counted here are under 100,000 clones, over 85% occurring once; the ten biggest clones make up about 3.2%. Selection required adequate fresh-frozen tumor tissue plus more than two years' survival data. PBMC were collected before vaccination, two weeks after the third vaccination, and at progression. This clone was detected once. Antigen: not known. The J segment lost 14 bases and the V segment lost 7 bases, leaving 17 bases of the junction unmatched. Germline CDR1 reads SNHLY; CDR2 reads FYNNEI. The CDR3 consists of 14 residues. Study findings and constraints: Only a small number of patients had complete blood and tumor samples.

The sequence was collected from a human donor with glioblastoma. The V and J genes are TRBV2 and TRBJ2-1, with 7 bases fitting TRBD2. Material: blood, obtained before dendritic cell vaccination. The CDR3 sequence is CASTIWGGGPSEFF. For the CDR3, the DNA is TGTGCCAGCACTATTTGGGGGGGAGGGCCCTCGGAGTTCTTC.